What follows describes a single T cell receptor (beta chain). The target antigen is unknown. Germline V lookup: CDR1 SGHTS, CDR2 YDEGEE. The V gene lost 10 bases and the J gene lost 6 bases, with 20 bases spanning the gap. The CDR3 is 15 residues long. The sample comes from a study of beta chain features in type 1 diabetes. Findings of the study overall: These data did not resolve whether HLA type affects TCRB rearrangement. Comparison showed that naive, central memory and Treg TCRB repertoires appeared more similar among patients than among healthy donors.

Via the markers CD45RO/CCR7/CD25/CD127/CD95/CD27, stem cell-like memory, regulatory, central memory and naive CD4+ cells were sorted. Expressed TCRB transcripts got sequenced, as all isolated RNA was reverse transcribed. Assay: immunoSEQ multiplex PCR; the TCRdb copy retains only in-frame clones and omits some. The table lists 200,000 to 300,000 clones, roughly 14% of them singletons, with more than 0.025% in the top ten. This chain connects TRBV5-8 to TRBJ1-6; D uncertain. Source material: naive CD4+ T cells from blood. The sequence derives from a woman in her forties in good health. CDR3 residues: CAGASRRGINSPLHF. The CDR3 DNA reads as TGTGCCGGAGCGAGCCGGCGGGGAATTAATTCACCCCTCCACTTT.